This passage covers 18 T cell receptor beta chains from one sample sequenced in a study of cytomegalovirus exposure and HLA in healthy donors. The PCR used 60 Vbeta and 13 Jbeta primers. Clones were sequenced by immunoSEQ multiplex PCR, and TCRdb holds only the in-frame ones, with some missing. In the table there are 170,000 or so clones, 75% of which are singletons. The sample consisted of PBMCs. The receptors originated from a male donor in good health and CMV-seronegative.

The DNA of the CDR3 is TGTGCCATCAGTGGAGACAGGATTAATCAGCCCCAGCATTTT. This encodes CAISGDRINQPQHF. The gene calls are TRBV10-3 and TRBJ1-5; D possibly corresponds to TRBD1 (6 bases). The V gene lost 4 bases and the J gene lost 4 bases, with 11 bases spanning the gap. This CDR3 is 14 amino acids long. CDR1 is ENHRY, CDR2 SYGVKD, per germline.

This clone was seen a handful of times. The J gene is TRBJ2-2, the V gene TRBV7-8; TRBD1 might be the D (6 bases). Germline values: CDR1 SGHVS, CDR2 FQNEAQ. The CDR3 is made up of 16 amino acids. The V end was cut by 5 bases, the J end by 2 bases, with 15 bases between. The DNA for the CDR3 is TGTGCCAGCAGCCAGAGGGGCAGGGGAAACACCGGGGAGCTGTTTTTT. Protein: CASSQRGRGNTGELFF.

The chain recombines TRBV11-2 with TRBJ1-3; 9 bases are a match to TRBD1. With V trimmed by 1 base and J by 7 bases, 5 bases remained unmatched. Looked up from germline, CDR1 is SGHAT and CDR2 is FQNNGV. CDR3 length equals 15 residues. As DNA, the CDR3 is TGTGCCAGCAGCTTAGTAACAGGGGGCAGGAACACCATATATTTT. Protein: CASSLVTGGRNTIYF.

V usage is TRBV11-3 and J usage is TRBJ2-7, with D perhaps TRBD1 (6 bases). Between the trimmed V and J ends, which lost 4 bases and 0 bases, there was a span of 7 bases. CDR1 is SGHNT, CDR2 YENEEA, per germline. The CDR3 extends over 13 amino acids. CDR3 in amino acids: CASSWDNSYEQYF. CDR3 DNA: TGTGCCAGCAGCTGGGACAACTCCTACGAGCAGTACTTC.

This rearrangement joins TRBV10-3 to TRBJ2-1, with 11 bases aligning to TRBD2. V shed 5 bases, J shed 3 bases, and the junction held 3 bases outside the gene matches. CDR3 length: 15 residues. The germline gives CDR1 ENHRY, CDR2 SYGVKD. The CDR3 DNA reads as TGTGCCATCAGTAATCTAGCGGGAGGCTACAATGAGCAGTTCTTC. Translated, it gives CAISNLAGGYNEQFF.

This clone showed up just a few times. The chain links TRBV18 to TRBJ2-3; D call uncertain. This CDR3 is built from 13 residues. V lost 3 bases to trimming and J lost 0 bases, with 4 bases between them. Germline CDR1 KGHSH, CDR2 LQKENI. CDR3 coding DNA: TGTGCCAGCTCACCGGCTAGCACAGATACGCAGTATTTT. This encodes CASSPASTDTQYF. Based on the CDR3 plus reference TRBV18 and TRBJ2-3, the full variable domain is NAGVMQNPRHLVRRRGQEARLRCSPMKGHSHVYWYRQLPEEGLKFMVYLQKENIIDESGMPKERFSAEFPKEGPSILRIQQVVRGDSAAYFCASSPASTDTQYFGPGTRLTVL.

The CDR3 DNA follows: TGTGCCAGTAGTAGGGACTTTAATCAGCCCCAGCATTTT. This codes for CASSRDFNQPQHF. The chain employs TRBV19 and TRBJ1-5; tentative D call: TRBD1 (5 bases). V dropped 4 bases and J dropped 4 bases, with 8 bases sitting between them. From germline, CDR1 is LNHDA and CDR2 SQIVND (reference sequence). The CDR3 consists of 13 residues.

The chain recombines TRBV19 with TRBJ1-1; TRBD1 agrees at 9 bases. The germline gives CDR1 LNHDA, CDR2 SQIVND (reference sequence). V was pared by 4 bases and J by 2 bases, with 8 bases of the junction left unmatched. The CDR3 runs 16 residues. CDR3 nucleotides: TGTGCCAGTAGTACAACAGGGGGCTGGGATAACACTGAAGCTTTCTTT. Its protein product is CASSTTGGWDNTEAFF.

V usage is TRBV28 and J usage is TRBJ2-7, with 8 bases identical to TRBD2. This CDR3 is built from 15 residues. V was pared by 8 bases and J by 6 bases, with 15 bases of the junction left unmatched. CDR1 is MDHEN and CDR2 is SYDVKM in the germline V gene. Here the CDR3 reads CASALSRLAGREQYF. DNA for the CDR3: TGTGCCAGCGCCTTAAGTCGCCTAGCGGGTCGCGAGCAGTACTTC.

The chain links TRBV4-3 to TRBJ2-3; 11 positions agree with TRBD1. This CDR3 comprises 15 residues. Germline V lookup: CDR1 LGHNA, CDR2 YSLEER. The J segment lost 6 bases and the V segment lost 4 bases, leaving 6 bases of the junction unmatched. The CDR3 DNA follows: TGCGCCAGCAGCCTTGGACAGGGGGCTCGGGATACGCAGTATTTT. As protein: CASSLGQGARDTQYF.

The chain links TRBV6-5 to TRBJ2-7; tentative D call: TRBD1 (6 bases). Deletions cut 6 bases from V and 5 bases from J, with 17 bases between. This CDR3 has 14 residues. Germline CDR1 MNHEY, CDR2 SVGAGI. In DNA form, the CDR3 reads TGTGCCAGCAGCTACGTCACAGGGTCGGACGAGCAGTACTTC. Amino acids: CASSYVTGSDEQYF.

This chain uses TRBV15 with TRBJ1-5; 9 bases line up with TRBD1. CDR1 is LNHNV and CDR2 is YYDKDF in the germline V gene (reference sequence). The J segment lost 4 bases and the V segment lost 1 base, leaving 17 bases of the junction unmatched. CDR3 length: 20 residues. The CDR3 DNA reads TGTGCCACCAGCAGAGGATTTCTCTCGACCGACAGGGGGAGTAATCAGCCCCAGCATTTT. Its translation: CATSRGFLSTDRGSNQPQHF.

The CDR3 coding sequence is TGTGCCAGCAGCTTAGATAAGATTCTTCGGGAGACCCAGTACTTC. It codes for CASSLDKILRETQYF. The rearrangement uses TRBV7-9 and TRBJ2-5, with unresolved D. Germline loops: CDR1 SEHNR, CDR2 FQNEAQ (reference sequence). V lost 1 base and J 5 bases, leaving 14 bases between the germline ends. CDR3 size: 15 residues.

V and J are TRBV2 and TRBJ2-1; D gene ambiguous. Germline values: CDR1 SNHLY, CDR2 FYNNEI. This CDR3 is 16 amino acids long. Trimming stripped 0 bases from V and 3 bases from J, with 12 bases between. The CDR3 region has the DNA TGTGCCAGCAGTGAAGCGGTTTCCGCGGACTACAATGAGCAGTTCTTC. Amino acid sequence: CASSEAVSADYNEQFF.

The gene calls are TRBV7-9 and TRBJ1-3; D is unclear. Germline V CDR1 and CDR2: SEHNR, FQNEAQ (reference sequence). V was trimmed by 1 base and J by 0 bases, leaving 10 bases between them. The CDR3 extends over 16 amino acids. The CDR3: CASSLVPTSSGNTIYF. In nucleotides, the CDR3 is TGTGCCAGCAGCTTAGTCCCAACTAGCTCTGGAAACACCATATATTTT.

This clone was counted once. The V gene is TRBV9, the J gene TRBJ2-1, with 10 bases aligning to TRBD2. The V gene end was trimmed by 0 bases and the J gene end by 2 bases; junction bases not matched to a gene: 5. CDR3 length: 17 residues. Germline-derived CDR1 and CDR2 are SGDLS and YYNGEE. CDR3 in amino acids: CASSVGASGSPYNEQFF. Here the CDR3 DNA reads TGTGCCAGCAGCGTAGGGGCTAGCGGGAGCCCCTACAATGAGCAGTTCTTC.

The CDR3 here is CASGLVGGAKNIQYF. In DNA, the CDR3 is TGTGCTAGTGGTTTGGTAGGGGGAGCCAAAAACATTCAGTACTTC. The gene calls are TRBV12-5 and TRBJ2-4, with D possibly being TRBD1 (6 bases). Between the trimmed V and J ends, which lost 0 bases and 0 bases, there was a span of 6 bases. CDR3 length equals 15 residues. Germline CDR1 is LGHNT and CDR2 is FRNRAP.

The V gene is TRBV9, the J gene TRBJ1-2; D gene unclear. Trimming cost V 2 bases and J 2 bases, with 10 bases left between them. Per the germline V gene, CDR1 is SGDLS and CDR2 is YYNGEE. This CDR3 comprises 14 residues. The CDR3 protein is CASSVASENYGYTF. The CDR3 coding sequence is TGTGCCAGCAGCGTTGCCTCGGAGAACTATGGCTACACCTTC.